This passage covers 24 T cell receptor beta chains from one sample sequenced in a study of tumor-infiltrating lymphocytes in primary liver carcinoma. Using a constant-region primer together with ProtoScript II reverse transcriptase, TCR beta cDNA was made from roughly 540 ng of total RNA. Slightly modified ARM-PCR served as the procedure for the TCR beta libraries. These libraries came from three rounds of nested multiplex PCR. Amplification in the first two PCR rounds was performed using TRBV1-TRBV30 forward primers and a C-beta reverse primer for approximately 10 cycles each. TCRdb itself ran the multiplex PCR reads through MiXCR, one entry per CDR3 protein. The sample consists of roughly 40,000 distinct CDR3 sequences, 75% of them appearing once. Investigators took RNA and DNA out together from roughly 21-30 mg of unsorted bulk tissue. Sequencing used tumor-adjacent normal liver tissue. The receptors shown here come from a woman in her twenties or thirties with primary liver carcinoma and hepatitis B virus infection.

This clonotype was picked up a small number of times. V and J are TRBV11-3 and TRBJ2-1, with 14 bases matching TRBD2. The CDR3 has 15 amino acids. Germline CDR1 reads SGHNT; CDR2 reads YENEEA. Trimming removed 9 bases from V and 8 bases from J; junction bases left unmatched: 9. The CDR3 DNA is TGTGCCAGTAGCCGACTAGCGGGAGGGTGGTATGAGCAGTTCTTC. Translated: CASSRLAGGWYEQFF.

A word on this clonotype: The final CDR3 position lacks the conserved phenylalanine or tryptophan, pointing to a likely read error. The J gene is TRBJ2-7, the V gene TRBV7-8; D might be TRBD1 or TRBD2, each matching 5 bases. This CDR3 contains 15 residues. V dropped 6 bases and J dropped 2 bases, with 17 bases sitting between them. CDR1 SGHVS and CDR2 FQNEAQ come from the germline V gene. For the CDR3, the DNA is TGTGCCAGCAGTCTGAACCGGGACGGAACCTACGAGCAGTACCTC. Translating gives CASSLNRDGTYEQYL.

This clonotype was seen only a few times. This chain uses TRBV2 with TRBJ2-7; D might be TRBD1 (5 bases). V lost 10 bases and J 5 bases, leaving 21 bases between the germline ends. This CDR3 is 14 amino acids long. Germline CDR1 SNHLY, CDR2 FYNNEI. The CDR3 sequence is CATEARQGVHEQYF. CDR3 nucleotide sequence: TGTGCCACCGAAGCCCGGCAGGGCGTCCACGAGCAGTACTTC. Variable domain in full (rest from reference TRBV2 and TRBJ2-7): EPEVTQTPSHQVTQMGQEVILRCVPISNHLYFYWYRQILGQKVEFLVSFYNNEISEKSEIFDDQFSVERPDGSNFTLKIRSTKLEDSAMYFCATEARQGVHEQYFGPGTRLTVT.

As concerns this clonotype: This could be a read error, since a much larger clone is one nucleotide away. The J gene is TRBJ2-3, the V gene TRBV6-4; the D call may be TRBD1 or TRBD2 (5 bases each). The V gene's germline CDR1 is MRHNA and CDR2 SNTAGT. CDR3 length: 15 amino acids. The DNA for the CDR3 is TGTGCCAGCAGTGACTCAGAGGGGAAGGGTGATAAGCAGTATTTT. Protein: CASSDSEGKGDKQYF.

The genes are TRBV4-1 and TRBJ1-1, with no clear D. This CDR3 spans 14 amino acids. Germline V gene data show CDR1 as MGHRA and CDR2 as YSYEKL. V was pared by 4 bases and J by 7 bases, with 16 bases between. The chain's CDR3 is CASSPGRPSIEAFF. In nucleotides, the CDR3 is TGCGCCAGCAGCCCCGGACGCCCGAGCATTGAAGCTTTCTTT.

The rearrangement links TRBV29-1 to TRBJ2-5; D not resolved. In germline, CDR1 is SQVTM, CDR2 ANQGSEA. There are 12 residues in the CDR3. The CDR3 DNA is TGCATCGCCTCGGGTCGGCGTGAGACCCAGTACTTC. Its protein is CIASGRRETQYF.

With regard to this clonotype: Its ends do not fully match the called genes, so a read error is possible. V usage is TRBV5-6 and J usage is TRBJ1-1, with TRBD1 matching 7 bases. The CDR3 is 15 amino acids. The germline gives CDR1 SGHDT, CDR2 YYEEEE. For the CDR3, the DNA is TGTGCCAGTAACTGGAGGGACAGACTGAACACTGAAACTTTCTTT. Amino acid sequence: CASNWRDRLNTETFF.

V usage is TRBV29-1 and J usage is TRBJ2-6; D gene ambiguous. Germline-derived CDR1 and CDR2 are SQVTM and ANQGSEA. The CDR3 has 13 residues. The germline V and J ends were trimmed by 5 bases and 3 bases, with 8 bases remaining between them. The chain's CDR3 is CSVQGVGANVLTF. For the CDR3, the DNA is TGCAGCGTTCAAGGAGTTGGGGCCAACGTCCTGACTTTC. Variable domain in full (rest from reference TRBV29-1 and TRBJ2-6): SAVISQKPSRDICQRGTSLTIQCQVDSQVTMMFWYRQQPGQSLTLIATANQGSEATYESGFVIDKFPISRPNLTFSTLTVSNMSPEDSSIYLCSVQGVGANVLTFGAGSRLTVL.

This clonotype is judged medium-sized. The rearrangement links TRBV6-1 to TRBJ2-2; D remains unclear. CDR1 and CDR2 from the germline V gene are MNHNS and SASEGT. This CDR3 has 14 residues. Trimming cost V 6 bases and J 3 bases, with 11 bases left between them. The CDR3 here is CASSPGTDTGELFF. DNA for the CDR3: TGTGCCAGCAGCCCGGGTACCGACACCGGGGAGCTGTTTTTT.

This clonotype has more than one count but fewer than ten. The chain employs TRBV6-1 and TRBJ2-7, with D uncertain. This CDR3 contains 13 residues. V was cut by 2 bases and J by 6 bases, with 11 bases left in between. Germline assignment: CDR1 MNHNS and CDR2 SASEGT. CDR3 bases: TGTGCCAGCAGTGAAAGGGCTAGGAGCGAGCAGTACTTC. It encodes CASSERARSEQYF.

This clonotype was seen ten or more times. The gene calls are TRBV12-3 or TRBV12-4 and TRBJ1-2, with TRBD1 identical over 7 bases. The CDR3 has 12 residues. V lost 7 bases to trimming and J lost 8 bases; unmatched junction nucleotides: 7. The CDR3 sequence is CASTSGQWGYTF. CDR3 coding DNA: TGTGCCAGCACTTCGGGACAGTGGGGCTACACCTTC.

The chain is built from TRBV6-2 or TRBV6-3 and TRBJ1-2; D might be TRBD1 (5 bases). The CDR3 runs 15 residues. Germline CDR1 and CDR2: MNHEY and SVGEGT. The CDR3 sequence: CGRSYSPGRTYGYTF. The CDR3 coding sequence is TGTGGCAGAAGTTACTCGCCAGGGAGGACCTATGGCTACACCTTC.

This clonotype was seen just once. The rearrangement links TRBV12-3 or TRBV12-4 to TRBJ2-1; 7 bases map to TRBD1. The CDR3 has 16 residues. Losses at the gene ends were 8 bases for V and 6 bases for J; bases not matched to a gene: 16. The CDR3 DNA is TGTGCCAGCCGCATAAGGGGGCGAGTAGGGACCAATGAGCAGTTCTTC. Its translation is CASRIRGRVGTNEQFF.

For this clonotype: An end of the junction does not agree with germline; a read error may underlie this. The rearrangement links TRBV11-1 to TRBJ2-7; D uncertain. This CDR3 is 13 amino acids long. The germline V gene encodes CDR1 SGHAT and CDR2 FQDESV (reference sequence). Here the CDR3 DNA reads TGTGTCAGCAGCCTAGGATACCTCCGCGAGCAATACTTC. Amino acid sequence: CVSSLGYLREQYF.

The chain joins TRBV11-2 to TRBJ2-7, with D maybe TRBD1 (6 bases). The CDR3 loop spans 13 amino acids. Germline CDR1 and CDR2: SGHAT and FQNNGV. The V end was cut by 6 bases, the J end by 1 base, with 10 bases between. The CDR3 sequence is CASSSGQSYEQYF. The CDR3 DNA sequence: TGTGCCAGCAGTTCCGGACAGTCCTACGAGCAGTACTTC. The variable domain in full, completed from reference TRBV11-2 and TRBJ2-7, reads EAGVAQSPRYKIIEKRQSVAFWCNPISGHATLYWYQQILGQGPKLLIQFQNNGVVDDSQLPKDRFSAERLKGVDSTLKIQPAKLEDSAVYLCASSSGQSYEQYFGPGTRLTVT.

This CDR3 reads CATRNILGTEAFF. The CDR3 nucleotides are TGTGCCACCAGAAATATTTTAGGGACTGAAGCTTTCTTT. The chain employs TRBV15 and TRBJ1-1, with D unclear. The germline V gene encodes CDR1 LNHNV and CDR2 YYDKDF (reference sequence). The V end lost 6 bases, the J end lost 5 bases, and 13 bases lay between the germline ends. This CDR3 comprises 13 residues.

With respect to this clonotype: One end of the junction does not line up with germline, which may come from a read error. The CDR3 region has the DNA TGTGCCAGCAGCCCGATGGGGGGGATGTTCAATGAGCAGTTCTTT. Encoded protein: CASSPMGGMFNEQFF. The V gene is TRBV4-2, the J gene TRBJ2-1; 7 bases fit TRBD2. CDR1 is LGHNA and CDR2 is YNFKEQ in the germline V gene. The CDR3 covers 15 residues.

The sample holds one count of this clonotype. Lacking the conserved final phenylalanine or tryptophan, this CDR3 likely reflects a read error. The V gene is TRBV29-1, the J gene TRBJ1-2; D might be TRBD1 (5 bases). This CDR3 contains 12 residues. V was clipped by 8 bases and J by 8 bases, with 18 bases between them. Germline assignment: CDR1 SQVTM and CDR2 ANQGSEA. CDR3 nucleotide sequence: TGCAGCACTGGACACGGGGTTGAGGGCTACACCCTC. Protein product: CSTGHGVEGYTL.

Turning to this clonotype: A read error may be the cause here, since a much bigger clone is one base away. The V and J genes are TRBV5-1 and TRBJ2-3; D gene unclear. Germline CDR1 and CDR2: SGHRS and YFSETQ. The length of the CDR3 is 13 residues. Trimming took 6 bases from V and 3 from J, leaving 11 bases between them. CDR3 sequence: CASTLQLTDTQYF. CDR3 sequence (DNA): TGCGCCAGCACCCTACAGCTGACAGATACGCAGTATTTT.

As concerns this clonotype: A read error may produce the germline difference seen at one junction end. The rearrangement links TRBV5-6 to TRBJ2-2; D may be TRBD2 (5 bases). CDR1 is SGHDT and CDR2 is YYEEEE in the germline V gene. The CDR3 contains 15 residues. CDR3 amino acids: CASSLAHKVTGDLFF. In DNA, the CDR3 is TGTGCCAGCAGCTTGGCACACAAAGTCACCGGGGATCTGTTTTTC.

On this clonotype itself: One end of the junction is discordant with germline, which a read error may explain. The chain carries TRBV28 and TRBJ2-4; tentatively, D is TRBD1 (6 bases). Germline V gene lookup returns CDR1 MDHEN and CDR2 SYDVKM. The CDR3 runs to 15 residues. The CDR3 spells CASSLRGTAINIQYF. In nucleotides, the CDR3 is TGTGCCAGCAGTCTCAGGGGAACCGCCATAAACATTCAGTACTTC.

The chain links TRBV11-2 to TRBJ2-7; 9 bases fit TRBD1. The germline gives CDR1 SGHAT, CDR2 FQNNGV. The CDR3 loop spans 17 amino acids. CDR3 protein: CTGSLHPGQGRGYEQYF. DNA for the CDR3: TGTACCGGCAGCCTTCATCCGGGACAGGGAAGGGGTTACGAGCAGTACTTC. The full variable domain, with the rest looked up from reference TRBV11-2 and TRBJ2-7, is EAGVAQSPRYKIIEKRQSVAFWCNPISGHATLYWYQQILGQGPKLLIQFQNNGVVDDSQLPKDRFSAERLKGVDSTLKIQPAKLEDSAVYLCTGSLHPGQGRGYEQYFGPGTRLTVT.

As regards this clonotype: One junction end does not reproduce the germline sequence, and a read error may be involved. The rearrangement uses TRBV12-3 or TRBV12-4 and TRBJ1-5; D is unclear. The CDR3 extends over 13 amino acids. CDR3 loop: CASSIETNQPQHF. The CDR3 nucleotides are TGTGCTAGCAGTATAGAGACCAATCAGCCCCAGCATTTT.

In the case of this clonotype: The junction shows a germline mismatch at one end, possibly a read error. The chain uses TRBV5-6 and TRBJ2-6; tentative D call: TRBD1 (5 bases). Germline lookup yields CDR1 SGHDT and CDR2 YYEEEE. The CDR3 sequence is 17 residues long. CDR3 region: CASGQESSFSGANVLTF. In DNA form, the CDR3 reads TGTGCCAGCGGCCAGGAGAGCAGCTTCTCTGGGGCCAACGTCCTGACATTC.